A selection of T cell receptor beta chains follows, all from one sample in a study of vaccination effects on CD4 cells after COVID-19. TCRdb keeps only in-frame clones here, not all; method: immunoSEQ multiplex PCR. Among 30,000 to 40,000 clones listed, approximately 73% were seen once. Antigens of these TCRs are unknown. The material sequenced was CD4+ T cells from PBMCs cultured with a peptide pool, taken before COVID-19 vaccination. Receptors originate from a human donor who had a prior SARS-CoV-2 infection. The CDR3 runs from the conserved cysteine through the conserved F or W. A D gene is named only where the DNA matches it firmly. Rows may omit the clone size; those that give it use once, few, many or a size class.

size	D	V	length	J	CDR3	DNA
.	.	TRBV3-1/TRBV3-2	13	TRBJ2-1	CASSQDEAGQQFF	TGTGCCAGCAGCCAAGATGAGGCGGGGCAGCAGTTCTTC
few	TRBD1	TRBV10-3	15	TRBJ2-3	CASARDRVFTDTQYF	TGTGCCTCCGCCCGGGACAGGGTGTTCACAGATACGCAGTATTTT
.	.	TRBV3-1/TRBV3-2	16	TRBJ1-3	CASSSHGLSSGNTIYF	TGTGCCAGCAGCTCCCACGGCTTGAGCTCTGGAAACACCATATATTTT
few	.	TRBV18	16	TRBJ2-1	CASQTTGAGLTNEQFF	TGTGCCAGCCAAACAACGGGGGCGGGGCTTACAAATGAGCAGTTCTTC
.	.	TRBV18	14	TRBJ1-4	CASSPTAGDEKLFF	TGTGCCAGCTCACCAACGGCGGGCGATGAAAAACTGTTTTTT
.	TRBD2	TRBV11-3	17	TRBJ2-2	CASSRRKSRGVGGELFF	TGTGCCAGCAGCCGCCGTAAATCACGGGGGGTTGGAGGGGAGCTGTTTTTT
.	.	TRBV7-8	17	TRBJ2-3	CASSPEGGSLLPDTQYF	TGTGCCAGCAGCCCCGAGGGGGGCAGCCTTCTCCCAGATACGCAGTATTTT
once	.	TRBV7-2	14	TRBJ1-2	CASSLGGTLYGYTF	TGTGCCAGCAGCTTAGGGGGGACATTGTATGGCTACACCTTC
.	.	TRBV3-1/TRBV3-2	12	TRBJ2-5	CASSGLAETQYF	TGTGCCAGCAGCGGCCTAGCGGAGACCCAGTACTTC
.	.	TRBV29-1	14	TRBJ2-2	CSASGGISTGELFF	TGCAGCGCCAGTGGGGGGATTAGCACCGGGGAGCTGTTTTTT
.	.	TRBV5-1	15	TRBJ1-4	CASSPEGATNEKLFF	TGCGCCAGCAGCCCGGAGGGGGCAACTAATGAAAAACTGTTTTTT
.	.	TRBV14	13	TRBJ1-2	CASSPTRVYGYTF	TGTGCCAGCAGCCCCACACGGGTGTATGGCTACACCTTC
.	.	TRBV3-1/TRBV3-2	14	TRBJ2-3	CASSQDSTATAQYF	TGTGCCAGCAGCCAAGATAGTACGGCCACAGCGCAGTATTTT
few	.	TRBV5-5	16	TRBJ1-2	CASSFTTAREGYGYTF	TGTGCCAGCAGCTTTACGACAGCGAGGGAGGGCTATGGCTACACCTTC
.	.	TRBV19	17	TRBJ1-3	CASSVTRGHRSGNTIYF	TGTGCCAGTAGTGTAACTCGGGGACACCGCTCTGGAAACACCATATATTTT
.	.	TRBV2	15	TRBJ1-2	CASSEVLWDDYGYTF	TGTGCCAGCAGTGAGGTGTTATGGGACGACTATGGCTACACCTTC
few	.	TRBV7-9	12	TRBJ1-3	CASSNKGNTIYF	TGTGCCAGCAGCAACAAGGGAAACACCATATATTTT
.	TRBD1	TRBV19	18	TRBJ1-1	CASSTDRDRGQMNTEAFF	TGTGCCAGTAGTACCGACCGGGACAGGGGGCAGATGAACACTGAAGCTTTCTTT
once	.	TRBV28	14	TRBJ1-3	CASLGGGSGNTIYF	TGTGCCAGTCTGGGCGGGGGCTCTGGAAACACCATATATTTT
.	.	TRBV7-9	10	TRBJ1-2	CATNRDGYTF	TGTGCCACCAACAGGGATGGCTACACCTTC
.	.	TRBV12-3/TRBV12-4	13	TRBJ1-2	CASSLMSGHGYTF	TGTGCCAGCAGTTTAATGTCAGGGCATGGCTACACCTTC
.	TRBD2	TRBV6-6	15	TRBJ2-7	CASRDRTSGPYEQYF	TGTGCCAGCAGGGACCGGACTAGCGGCCCCTACGAGCAGTACTTC
.	.	TRBV6-5	15	TRBJ1-1	CASSPFSSLNTEAFF	TGTGCCAGCAGTCCCTTCAGCTCTTTGAACACTGAAGCTTTCTTT
.	.	TRBV4-1	15	TRBJ1-4	CASSQVLDPDEKLFF	TGCGCCAGCAGCCAAGTCTTGGACCCAGATGAAAAACTGTTTTTT
.	TRBD1	TRBV6-6	13	TRBJ1-1	CASHNNRGTEAFF	TGTGCCAGCCATAATAACAGGGGAACTGAAGCTTTCTTT
few	.	TRBV29-1	13	TRBJ2-7	CSVVVGSSLLPYF	TGCAGCGTTGTGGTCGGGAGTTCCCTCCTGCCGTACTTC
.	TRBD1	TRBV30	19	TRBJ2-6	CAWRPDKRDRDPGANVLTF	TGTGCCTGGAGACCCGACAAAAGGGACAGGGATCCTGGGGCCAACGTCCTGACTTTC
.	.	TRBV6-1	16	TRBJ2-7	CASSEGYRLPPYEQYF	TGTGCCAGCAGTGAGGGGTACAGACTGCCACCCTACGAGCAGTACTTC
.	TRBD2	TRBV5-1	14	TRBJ2-5	CASSMTSAGETQYF	TGCGCCAGCAGCATGACTAGCGCTGGAGAGACCCAGTACTTC
.	TRBD2	TRBV9	15	TRBJ2-5	CASSVGSGGLETQYF	TGTGCCAGCAGCGTCGGTAGCGGGGGCCTAGAGACCCAGTACTTC
once	.	TRBV2	13	TRBJ2-5	CASRDGYQETQYF	TGTGCCAGCAGAGACGGATACCAAGAGACCCAGTACTTC
few	.	TRBV7-9	13	TRBJ1-1	CASSYSRNTEAFF	TGTGCCAGCAGCTACTCCAGGAATACTGAAGCTTTCTTT
.	.	TRBV7-9	12	TRBJ2-3	CASSRATDTQYF	TGTGCCAGCAGCCGAGCCACAGATACGCAGTATTTT
.	.	TRBV6-6	11	TRBJ1-1	CASSYLGEAFF	TGTGCCAGCAGTTACCTGGGGGAAGCTTTCTTT
.	.	TRBV12-3/TRBV12-4	13	TRBJ2-1	CASSSQVYNEQFF	TGTGCCAGCAGTTCCCAGGTGTACAATGAGCAGTTCTTC
once	.	TRBV11-3	13	TRBJ2-2	CASSLAGSGELFF	TGTGCCAGCAGCTTAGCGGGTTCCGGGGAGCTGTTTTTT
.	.	TRBV2	13	TRBJ2-7	CASSFAGAGEQYF	TGTGCCAGCAGTTTTGCAGGGGCGGGGGAGCAGTACTTC
few	.	TRBV19	14	TRBJ1-6	CASSIPDSYTPLHF	TGTGCCAGTAGTATTCCGGACAGCTATACACCCCTCCACTTT
.	.	TRBV5-4	15	TRBJ2-1	CASSFRAPTALGQFF	TGTGCCAGCAGCTTCCGTGCTCCGACGGCCCTCGGGCAGTTCTTC
.	.	TRBV7-9	16	TRBJ2-1	CASSLALAGSYNEQFF	TGTGCCAGCAGCTTAGCGTTGGCTGGCTCCTACAATGAGCAGTTCTTC
.	TRBD1	TRBV6-1	16	TRBJ1-5	CASSEKDRVMNQPQHF	TGTGCCAGCAGTGAAAAAGACAGGGTAATGAATCAGCCCCAGCATTTT
.	.	TRBV30	16	TRBJ1-5	CAWSPTTSGTNQPQHF	TGTGCCTGGAGTCCAACCACATCAGGTACCAATCAGCCCCAGCATTTT
.	.	TRBV18	14	TRBJ2-5	CASSSPLTRETQYF	TGTGCCAGCTCGTCGCCACTGACCAGAGAGACCCAGTACTTC
.	.	TRBV7-2	13	TRBJ1-3	CASSLGGGNTIYF	TGTGCCAGCAGCTTGGGTGGAGGAAACACCATATATTTT
.	TRBD1	TRBV7-2	13	TRBJ2-3	CASSPGQGLVWYF	TGTGCCAGCAGCCCCGGACAGGGCCTTGTTTGGTATTTT